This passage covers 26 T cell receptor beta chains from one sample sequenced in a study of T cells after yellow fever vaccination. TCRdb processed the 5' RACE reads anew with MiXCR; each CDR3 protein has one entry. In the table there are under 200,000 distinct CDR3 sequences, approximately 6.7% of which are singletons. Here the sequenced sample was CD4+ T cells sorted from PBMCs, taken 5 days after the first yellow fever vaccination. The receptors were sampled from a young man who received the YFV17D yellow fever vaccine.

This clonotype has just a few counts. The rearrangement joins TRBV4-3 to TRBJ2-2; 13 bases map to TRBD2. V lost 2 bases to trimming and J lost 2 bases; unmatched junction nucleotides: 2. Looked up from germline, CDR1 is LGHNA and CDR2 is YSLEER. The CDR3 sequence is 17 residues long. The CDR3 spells CASSQRLAGGNTGELFF. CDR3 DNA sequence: TGCGCCAGCAGCCAACGACTAGCGGGGGGTAACACCGGGGAGCTGTTTTTT.

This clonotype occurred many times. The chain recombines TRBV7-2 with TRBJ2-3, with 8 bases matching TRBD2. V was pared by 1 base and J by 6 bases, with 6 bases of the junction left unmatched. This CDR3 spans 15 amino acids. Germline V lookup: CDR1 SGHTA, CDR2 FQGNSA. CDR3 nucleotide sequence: TGTGCCAGCAGCTTAGTTAGCGGGGCGGGGGATACGCAGTATTTT. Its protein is CASSLVSGAGDTQYF.

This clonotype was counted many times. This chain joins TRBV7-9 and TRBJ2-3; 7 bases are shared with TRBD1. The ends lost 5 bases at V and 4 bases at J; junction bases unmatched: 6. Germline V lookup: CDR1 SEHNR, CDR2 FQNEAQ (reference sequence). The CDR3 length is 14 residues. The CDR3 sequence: CASSPDRASDTQYF. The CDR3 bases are TGTGCCAGCAGCCCCGACAGGGCTTCAGATACGCAGTATTTT.

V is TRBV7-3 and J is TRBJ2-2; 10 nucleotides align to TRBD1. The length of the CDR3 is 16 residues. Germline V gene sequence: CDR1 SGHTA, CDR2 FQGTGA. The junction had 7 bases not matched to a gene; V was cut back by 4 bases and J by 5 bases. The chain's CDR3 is CASSSWTGGGTGELFF. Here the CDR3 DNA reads TGTGCCAGCAGCTCCTGGACAGGGGGAGGTACCGGGGAGCTGTTTTTT.

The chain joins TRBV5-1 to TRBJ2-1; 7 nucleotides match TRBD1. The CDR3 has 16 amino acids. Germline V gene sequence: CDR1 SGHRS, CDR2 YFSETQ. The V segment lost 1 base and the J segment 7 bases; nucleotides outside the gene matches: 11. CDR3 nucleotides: TGCGCCAGCAGCTTGTTGTCCCCAGGGGGTTGGAATGAGCAGTTCTTC. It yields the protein CASSLLSPGGWNEQFF. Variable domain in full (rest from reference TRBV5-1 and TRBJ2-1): KAGVTQTPRYLIKTRGQQVTLSCSPISGHRSVSWYQQTPGQGLQFLFEYFSETQRNKGNFPGRFSGRQFSNSRSEMNVSTLELGDSALYLCASSLLSPGGWNEQFFGPGTRLTVL.

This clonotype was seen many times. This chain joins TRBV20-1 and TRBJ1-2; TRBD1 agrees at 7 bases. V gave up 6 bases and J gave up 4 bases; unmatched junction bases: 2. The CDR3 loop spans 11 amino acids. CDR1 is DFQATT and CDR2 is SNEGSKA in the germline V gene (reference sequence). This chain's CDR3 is CSAWTGYGYTF. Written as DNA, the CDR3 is TGCAGTGCGTGGACAGGCTATGGCTACACCTTC.

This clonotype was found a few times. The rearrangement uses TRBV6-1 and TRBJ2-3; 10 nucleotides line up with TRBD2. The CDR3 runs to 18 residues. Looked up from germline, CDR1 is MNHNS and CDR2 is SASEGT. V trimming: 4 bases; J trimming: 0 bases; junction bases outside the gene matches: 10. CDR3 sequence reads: CASSGVSGGTSSTDTQYF. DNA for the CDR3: TGTGCCAGCAGTGGGGTTAGCGGGGGGACATCTAGCACAGATACGCAGTATTTT.

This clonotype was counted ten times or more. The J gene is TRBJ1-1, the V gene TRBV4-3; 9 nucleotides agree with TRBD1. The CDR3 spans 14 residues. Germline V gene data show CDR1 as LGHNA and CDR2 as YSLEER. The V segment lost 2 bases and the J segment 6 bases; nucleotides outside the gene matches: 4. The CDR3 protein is CASSQYRQGAEAFF. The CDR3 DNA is TGCGCCAGCAGCCAATATCGACAGGGGGCTGAAGCTTTCTTT.

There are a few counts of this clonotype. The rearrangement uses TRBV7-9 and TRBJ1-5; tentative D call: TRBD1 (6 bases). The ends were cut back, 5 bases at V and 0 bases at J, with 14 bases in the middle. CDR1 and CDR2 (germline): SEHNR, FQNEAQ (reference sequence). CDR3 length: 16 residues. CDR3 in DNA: TGTGCCAGCAGCACGGGACAAACCAGTAGCAATCAGCCCCAGCATTTT. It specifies CASSTGQTSSNQPQHF.

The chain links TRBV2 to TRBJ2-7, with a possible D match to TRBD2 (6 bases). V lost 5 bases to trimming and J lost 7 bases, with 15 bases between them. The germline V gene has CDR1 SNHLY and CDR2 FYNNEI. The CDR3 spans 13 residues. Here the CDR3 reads CASSRGRGGEQYV. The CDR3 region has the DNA TGTGCCAGCAGTCGCGGCCGAGGAGGGGAGCAGTACGTC.

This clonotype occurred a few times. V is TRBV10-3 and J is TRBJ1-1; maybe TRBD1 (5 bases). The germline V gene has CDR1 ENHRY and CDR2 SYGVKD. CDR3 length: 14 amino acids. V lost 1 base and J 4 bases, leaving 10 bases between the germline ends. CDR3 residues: CAISEYGARTEAFF. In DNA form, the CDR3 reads TGTGCCATCAGTGAGTACGGGGCACGCACTGAAGCTTTCTTT.

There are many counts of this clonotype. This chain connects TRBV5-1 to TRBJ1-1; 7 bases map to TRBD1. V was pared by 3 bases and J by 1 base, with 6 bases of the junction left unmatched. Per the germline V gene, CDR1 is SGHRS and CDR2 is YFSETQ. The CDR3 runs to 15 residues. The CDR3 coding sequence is TGCGCCAGCAGCTCTTGGGACAGCTCGAACACTGAAGCTTTCTTT. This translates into CASSSWDSSNTEAFF.

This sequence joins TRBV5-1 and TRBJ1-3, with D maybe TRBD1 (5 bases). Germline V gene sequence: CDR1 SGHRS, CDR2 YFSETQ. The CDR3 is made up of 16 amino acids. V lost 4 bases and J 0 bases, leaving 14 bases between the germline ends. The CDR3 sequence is CASSKGPGDSGNTIYF. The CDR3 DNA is TGCGCCAGCAGCAAAGGGCCGGGGGACTCTGGAAACACCATATATTTT.

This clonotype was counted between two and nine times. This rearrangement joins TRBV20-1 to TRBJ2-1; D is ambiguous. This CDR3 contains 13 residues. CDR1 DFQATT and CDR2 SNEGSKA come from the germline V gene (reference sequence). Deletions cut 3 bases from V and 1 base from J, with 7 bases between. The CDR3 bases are TGCAGTGCTAGTCTGTTGTCCTACAATGAGCAGTTCTTC. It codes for CSASLLSYNEQFF.

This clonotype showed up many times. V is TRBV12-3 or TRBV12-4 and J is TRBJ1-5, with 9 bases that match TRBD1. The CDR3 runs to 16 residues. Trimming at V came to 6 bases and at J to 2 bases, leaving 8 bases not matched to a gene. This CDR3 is CASRTTGGGGNQPQHF. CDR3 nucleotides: TGTGCCAGCAGGACCACAGGGGGCGGCGGCAATCAGCCCCAGCATTTT.

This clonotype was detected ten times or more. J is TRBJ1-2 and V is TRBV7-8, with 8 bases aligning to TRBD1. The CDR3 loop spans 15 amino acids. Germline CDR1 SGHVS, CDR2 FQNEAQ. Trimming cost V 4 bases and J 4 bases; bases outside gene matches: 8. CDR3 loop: CASSWTRGRGYGYTF. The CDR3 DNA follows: TGTGCCAGCAGCTGGACCAGGGGGCGCGGCTATGGCTACACCTTC.

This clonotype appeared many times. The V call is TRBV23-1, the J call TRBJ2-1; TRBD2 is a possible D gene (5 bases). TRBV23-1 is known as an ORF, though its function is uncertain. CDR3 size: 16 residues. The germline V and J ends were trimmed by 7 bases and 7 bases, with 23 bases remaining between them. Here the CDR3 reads CASTPHVEGWANEQFF. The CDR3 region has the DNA TGCGCCAGCACCCCCCATGTTGAGGGCTGGGCGAATGAGCAGTTCTTC.

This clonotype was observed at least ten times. CDR3 coding DNA: TGTGCCATGAATCCCTACGAGCAGTACTTC. Translated, it gives CAMNPYEQYF. V and J are TRBV10-3 and TRBJ2-7; no clear D. The CDR3 runs to 10 residues. Trimming stripped 9 bases from V and 2 bases from J, with 5 bases between. Germline assignment: CDR1 ENHRY and CDR2 SYGVKD.

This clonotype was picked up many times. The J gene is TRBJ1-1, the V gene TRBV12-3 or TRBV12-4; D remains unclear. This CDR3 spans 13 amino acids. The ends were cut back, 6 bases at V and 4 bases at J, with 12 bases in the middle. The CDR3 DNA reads TGTGCCAGCAGGCTCTTTGAAGGCACTGAAGCTTTCTTT. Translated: CASRLFEGTEAFF.

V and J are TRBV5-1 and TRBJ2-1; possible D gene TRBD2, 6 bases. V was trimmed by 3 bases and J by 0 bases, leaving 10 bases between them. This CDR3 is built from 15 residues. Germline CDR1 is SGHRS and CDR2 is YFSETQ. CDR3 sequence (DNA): TGCGCCAGCAGCTCTCGTAGCGGCTCCTACAATGAGCAGTTCTTC. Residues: CASSSRSGSYNEQFF.

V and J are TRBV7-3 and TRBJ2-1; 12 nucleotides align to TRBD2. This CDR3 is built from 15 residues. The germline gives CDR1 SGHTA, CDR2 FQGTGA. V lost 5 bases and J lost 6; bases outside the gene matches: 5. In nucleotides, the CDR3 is TGTGCCAGCAGCCTCCTAGCGGGGGGGGGCAATGAGCAGTTCTTC. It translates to CASSLLAGGGNEQFF.

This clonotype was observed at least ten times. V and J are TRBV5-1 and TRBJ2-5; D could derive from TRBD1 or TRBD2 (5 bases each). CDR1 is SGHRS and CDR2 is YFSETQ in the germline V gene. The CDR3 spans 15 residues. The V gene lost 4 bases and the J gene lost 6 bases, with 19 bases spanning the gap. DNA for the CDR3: TGCGCCAGCAGCCTCGGGACCACCCAAGGAAAGACCCAGTACTTC. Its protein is CASSLGTTQGKTQYF.

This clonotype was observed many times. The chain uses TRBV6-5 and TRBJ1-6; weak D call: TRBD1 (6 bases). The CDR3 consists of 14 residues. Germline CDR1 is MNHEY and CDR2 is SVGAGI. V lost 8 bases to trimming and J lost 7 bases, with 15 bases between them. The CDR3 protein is CASEGGQENSPLHF. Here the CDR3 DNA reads TGTGCCAGCGAAGGGGGGCAGGAGAATTCACCCCTCCACTTT.

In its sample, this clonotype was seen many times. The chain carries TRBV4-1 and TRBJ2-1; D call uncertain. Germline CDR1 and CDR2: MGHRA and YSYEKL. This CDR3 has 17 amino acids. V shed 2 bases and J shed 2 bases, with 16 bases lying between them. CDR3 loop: CASSQQDLVGPYNEQFF. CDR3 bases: TGCGCCAGCAGCCAACAAGATCTTGTCGGCCCCTACAATGAGCAGTTCTTC.

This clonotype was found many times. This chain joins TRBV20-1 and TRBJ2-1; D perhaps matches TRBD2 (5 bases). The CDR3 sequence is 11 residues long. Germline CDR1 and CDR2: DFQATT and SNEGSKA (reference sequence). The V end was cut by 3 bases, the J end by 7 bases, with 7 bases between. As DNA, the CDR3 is TGCAGTGCTAGGAGGGTAAATGAGCAGTTCTTC. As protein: CSARRVNEQFF.

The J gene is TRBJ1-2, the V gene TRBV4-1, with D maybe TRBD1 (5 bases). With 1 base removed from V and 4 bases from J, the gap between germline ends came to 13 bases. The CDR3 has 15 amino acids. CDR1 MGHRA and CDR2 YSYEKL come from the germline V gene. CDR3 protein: CASSQGSSGTYGYTF. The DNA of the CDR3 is TGCGCCAGCAGCCAAGGATCAAGTGGGACCTATGGCTACACCTTC.